This is a list of T cell receptor beta chains from one sample in a study of shared clonotypes between healthy human individuals. Profiled with immunoSEQ multiplex PCR; TCRdb holds only in-frame clones, not every one. In the table there are a few million clones, over 85% of which are singletons. The sequenced sample was naive CD4+ T cells from PBMCs. Every receptor here comes from a man aged 18 to 30 in good health. Some clones in this sample may be carry-over from other donors' samples. Both conserved end residues are trimmed from each CDR3. Fields, in order: V gene, J gene, CDR3 length, CDR3 protein.

TRBV30,TRBJ1-2,13,AWSAQGKRVYGYT
TRBV9,TRBJ2-5,12,ASSRGTAAETQY
TRBV9,TRBJ2-3,11,ASSVGGTDTQY
TRBV9,TRBJ2-7,14,ASSVGLAEHSYEQY
TRBV4-3,TRBJ2-3,11,ASSQGYPDTQY
TRBV28,TRBJ2-3,16,ASREGISGARWRDTQY
TRBV5-4,TRBJ2-7,13,ASSLMAGGDAEQY
TRBV4-1,TRBJ2-1,16,ASSHQTDRGRYYNEQF
TRBV5-1,TRBJ1-2,11,ASSVGQGVGYT
TRBV10-3,TRBJ2-1,13,AIRRETGGYNEQF
TRBV29-1,TRBJ2-5,11,SVEDGRQETQY
TRBV7-2,TRBJ2-7,13,ASSPRGGGSHEQY
TRBV30,TRBJ2-1,14,AWSVPSLNLYNEQF
TRBV19,TRBJ2-7,13,ASSIQGQGLYEQY
TRBV6-6,TRBJ2-1,11,ASSYFSGVEQF
TRBV6-6,TRBJ2-7,14,ASSYSRVAVSYEQY
TRBV27,TRBJ2-3,12,ASSPTDGTDTQY
TRBV9,TRBJ2-3,12,ASSVVQGADTQY
TRBV5-1,TRBJ2-3,15,ASSRGLAGGNTDTQY
TRBV6-6,TRBJ1-2,11,ASRETGGYGYT
TRBV18,TRBJ2-3,11,ASSPGGPDTQY
TRBV11-2,TRBJ2-2,14,ASSPPSSANTGELF
TRBV6-1,TRBJ2-7,11,ASSRDTSYEQY
TRBV18,TRBJ2-7,12,ASSPPRATYEQY
TRBV30,TRBJ2-5,12,AWNRQGGQETQY
TRBV6-1,TRBJ1-5,13,ASGGTRDSNQPQH
TRBV7-9,TRBJ1-5,11,ASTRDSNQPQH
TRBV9,TRBJ1-1,14,ASSVGRGTGNTEAF
TRBV7-2,TRBJ2-7,11,ASSPSVSVKQY
TRBV9,TRBJ2-6,12,ASTKYSGANVLT
TRBV18,TRBJ2-7,14,ASSLGQGAISYEQY
TRBV9,TRBJ2-3,14,ASSPQPGRNTDTQY
TRBV2,TRBJ2-5,11,ASSGDSQETQY
TRBV30,TRBJ2-7,11,AWSAGLSYEQY
TRBV6-1,TRBJ1-1,11,ASSARLNTEAF
TRBV7-9,TRBJ2-7,14,ASSFFGEKGEYEQY
TRBV27,TRBJ2-4,12,ASSLGRAGNIQY
TRBV28,TRBJ1-3,14,ASSFLGGGSGNTIY
TRBV25-1,TRBJ2-2,12,ASSPPLTTGELF
TRBV5-1,TRBJ2-7,12,ASSTTGTQGEQY
TRBV19,TRBJ2-5,12,ATSRLGGQETQY
TRBV7-2,TRBJ2-4,12,ASSPRGQKNIQY
TRBV18,TRBJ1-1,13,ASSPIAQMNTEAF
TRBV28,TRBJ1-3,12,ASSFSRTGNTIY
TRBV5-1,TRBJ1-3,14,ASSPAPGAGGNTIY
TRBV5-4,TRBJ2-3,13,ASSWTSGSTDTQY
TRBV5-4,TRBJ2-5,13,ASSFPWASEETQY
TRBV11-3,TRBJ2-1,13,ASSLFSGTNNEQF
TRBV19,TRBJ2-5,11,ASSVEGGKTQY
TRBV15,TRBJ1-2,14,ATSRSPLGGVGGYT
TRBV11-2,TRBJ2-1,12,ASTRIAGKNEQF
TRBV2,TRBJ2-1,13,ASRRLAGDFNEQF
TRBV15,TRBJ2-3,13,ATSRLAGEIDTQY